This T cell receptor (beta chain) was recovered during a study of blood T cell repertoires in COVID-19. Sequencing was performed with immunoSEQ multiplex PCR; in TCRdb, only in-frame clones are kept and a portion is missing. The sample gives under 110,000 clones, about 79% of which show up once; around 6.2% is in the top ten. The CDR3 contains 17 residues. Followed over time, Seattle patients had been enrolled while infection was active. The sample comprised peripheral blood. The genes are TRBV21-1 and TRBJ1-5; TRBD1, the table's D call, was not compared with the DNA. TRBV21-1 is a pseudogene segment. This TCR came from a man older than 75 with COVID-19, enrolled during active disease. CDR3 in amino acids: CASSKNKGAESNQPQHF. For the CDR3, the DNA is TGTGCCAGCAGCAAAAACAAGGGGGCGGAGAGCAATCAGCCCCAGCATTTT.